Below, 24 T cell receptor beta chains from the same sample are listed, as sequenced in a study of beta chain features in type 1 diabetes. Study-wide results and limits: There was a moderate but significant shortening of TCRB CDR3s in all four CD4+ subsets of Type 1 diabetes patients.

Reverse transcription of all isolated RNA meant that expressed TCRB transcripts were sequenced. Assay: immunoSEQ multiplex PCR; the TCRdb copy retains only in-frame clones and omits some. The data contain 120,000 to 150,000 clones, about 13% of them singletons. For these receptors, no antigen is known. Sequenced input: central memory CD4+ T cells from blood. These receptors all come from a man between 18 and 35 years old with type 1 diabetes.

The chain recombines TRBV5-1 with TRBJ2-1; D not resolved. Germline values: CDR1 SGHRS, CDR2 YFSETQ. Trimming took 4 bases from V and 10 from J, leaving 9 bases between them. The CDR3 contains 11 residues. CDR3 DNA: TGCGCCAGCAGCCTTAAGACAGAGCAGTTCTTC. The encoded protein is CASSLKTEQFF. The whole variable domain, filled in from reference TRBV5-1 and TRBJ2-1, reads KAGVTQTPRYLIKTRGQQVTLSCSPISGHRSVSWYQQTPGQGLQFLFEYFSETQRNKGNFPGRFSGRQFSNSRSEMNVSTLELGDSALYLCASSLKTEQFFGPGTRLTVL.

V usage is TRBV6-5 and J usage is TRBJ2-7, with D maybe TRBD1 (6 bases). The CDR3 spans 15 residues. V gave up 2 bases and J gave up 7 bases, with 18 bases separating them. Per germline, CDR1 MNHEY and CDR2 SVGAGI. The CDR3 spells CASSYNRQGLGEQYF. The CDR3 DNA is TGTGCCAGCAGTTACAATCGGCAGGGGCTGGGGGAGCAGTACTTC.

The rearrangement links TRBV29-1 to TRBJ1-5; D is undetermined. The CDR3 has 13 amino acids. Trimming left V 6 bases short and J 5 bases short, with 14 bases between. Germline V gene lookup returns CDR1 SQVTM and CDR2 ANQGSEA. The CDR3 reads CSVAPGWDQPQHF. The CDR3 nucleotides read TGCAGCGTCGCCCCGGGCTGGGATCAGCCCCAGCATTTT. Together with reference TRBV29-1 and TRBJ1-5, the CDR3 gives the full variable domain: SAVISQKPSRDICQRGTSLTIQCQVDSQVTMMFWYRQQPGQSLTLIATANQGSEATYESGFVIDKFPISRPNLTFSTLTVSNMSPEDSSIYLCSVAPGWDQPQHFGDGTRLSIL.

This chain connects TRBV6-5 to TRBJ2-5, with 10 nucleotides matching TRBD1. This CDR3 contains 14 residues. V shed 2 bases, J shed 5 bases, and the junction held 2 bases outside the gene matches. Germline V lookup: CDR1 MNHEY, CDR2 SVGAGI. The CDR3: CASSYPGQGETQYF. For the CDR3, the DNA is TGTGCCAGCAGTTACCCGGGACAGGGGGAGACCCAGTACTTC.

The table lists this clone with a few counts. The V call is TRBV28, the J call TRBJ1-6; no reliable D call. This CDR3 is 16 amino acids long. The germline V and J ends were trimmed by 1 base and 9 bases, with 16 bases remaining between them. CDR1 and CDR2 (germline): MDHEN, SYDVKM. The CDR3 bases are TGTGCCAGCAGTTTATTGTACCCTTCGCACGGTTCACCCCTCCACTTT. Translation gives CASSLLYPSHGSPLHF.

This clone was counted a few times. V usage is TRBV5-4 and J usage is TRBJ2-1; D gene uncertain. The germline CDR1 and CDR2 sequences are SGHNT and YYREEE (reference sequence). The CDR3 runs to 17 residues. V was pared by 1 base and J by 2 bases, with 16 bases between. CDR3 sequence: CASSLSNPVGPYNEQFF. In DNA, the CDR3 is TGTGCCAGCAGCTTGAGTAACCCTGTCGGACCCTACAATGAGCAGTTCTTC. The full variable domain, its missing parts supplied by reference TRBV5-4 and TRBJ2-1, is ETGVTQSPTHLIKTRGQQVTLRCSSQSGHNTVSWYQQALGQGPQFIFQYYREEENGRGNFPPRFSGLQFPNYSSELNVNALELDDSALYLCASSLSNPVGPYNEQFFGPGTRLTVL.

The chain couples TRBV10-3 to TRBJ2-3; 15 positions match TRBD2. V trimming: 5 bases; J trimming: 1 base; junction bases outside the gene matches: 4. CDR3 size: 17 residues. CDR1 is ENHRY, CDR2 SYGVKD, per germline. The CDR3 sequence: CAISSGLAGGGTDTQYF. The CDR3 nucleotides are TGTGCCATCAGTTCTGGACTAGCGGGGGGGGGCACAGATACGCAGTATTTT.

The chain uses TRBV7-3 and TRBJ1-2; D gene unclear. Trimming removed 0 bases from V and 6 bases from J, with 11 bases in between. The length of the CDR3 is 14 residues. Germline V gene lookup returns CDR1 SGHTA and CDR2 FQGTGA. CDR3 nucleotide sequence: TGTGCCAGCAGCTTAACCGCGGCTACAGATGGCTACACCTTC. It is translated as CASSLTAATDGYTF. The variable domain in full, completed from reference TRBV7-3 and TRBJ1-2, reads GAGVSQTPSNKVTEKGKYVELRCDPISGHTALYWYRQSLGQGPEFLIYFQGTGAADDSGLPNDRFFAVRPEGSVSTLKIQRTERGDSAVYLCASSLTAATDGYTFGSGTRLTVV.

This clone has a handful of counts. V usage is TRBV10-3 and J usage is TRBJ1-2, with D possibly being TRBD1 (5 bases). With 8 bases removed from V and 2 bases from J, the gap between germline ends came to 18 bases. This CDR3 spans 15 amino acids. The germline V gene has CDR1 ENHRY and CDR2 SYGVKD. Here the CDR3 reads CAIFDRPGANYGYTF. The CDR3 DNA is TGTGCCATCTTTGACCGCCCCGGGGCGAACTATGGCTACACCTTC.

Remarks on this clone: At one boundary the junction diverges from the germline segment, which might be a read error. CDR3 loop: CARSETTGLPSPLHF. The CDR3 nucleotides read TGTGCCCGCAGCGAGACAACGGGCCTCCCTTCACCCCTCCACTTT. The rearrangement joins TRBV9 to TRBJ1-6; D gene unclear. Germline-derived CDR1 and CDR2 are SGDLS and YYNGEE. The CDR3 length is 15 residues.

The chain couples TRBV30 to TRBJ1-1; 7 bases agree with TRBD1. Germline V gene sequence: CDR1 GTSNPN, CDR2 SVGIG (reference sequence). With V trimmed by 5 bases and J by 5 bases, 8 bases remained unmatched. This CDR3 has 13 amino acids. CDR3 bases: TGTGCCTGGGCCACAGGGGTTGGGACTGAAGCTTTCTTT. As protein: CAWATGVGTEAFF.

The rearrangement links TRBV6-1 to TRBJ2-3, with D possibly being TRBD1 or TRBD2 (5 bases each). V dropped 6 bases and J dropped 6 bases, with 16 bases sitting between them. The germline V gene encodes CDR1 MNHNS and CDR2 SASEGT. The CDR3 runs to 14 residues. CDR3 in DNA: TGTGCCAGCAGCCGGGACCCGATTCCGGATACGCAGTATTTT. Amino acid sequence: CASSRDPIPDTQYF.

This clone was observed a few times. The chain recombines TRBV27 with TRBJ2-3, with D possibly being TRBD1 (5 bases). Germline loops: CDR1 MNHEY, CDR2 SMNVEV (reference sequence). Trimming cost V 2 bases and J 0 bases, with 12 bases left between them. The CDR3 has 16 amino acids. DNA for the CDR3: TGTGCCAGCAGTTTAGGAACAGGTTCCAGCACAGATACGCAGTATTTT. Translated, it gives CASSLGTGSSTDTQYF.

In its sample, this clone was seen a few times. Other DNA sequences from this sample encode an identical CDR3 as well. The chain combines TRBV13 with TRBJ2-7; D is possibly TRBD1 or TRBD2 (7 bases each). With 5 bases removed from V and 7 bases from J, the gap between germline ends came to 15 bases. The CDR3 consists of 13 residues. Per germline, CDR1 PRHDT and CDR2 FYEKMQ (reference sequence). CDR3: CASSPGRGREQYF. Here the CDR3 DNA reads TGTGCCAGCAGCCCAGGGAGGGGGCGGGAGCAGTACTTC.

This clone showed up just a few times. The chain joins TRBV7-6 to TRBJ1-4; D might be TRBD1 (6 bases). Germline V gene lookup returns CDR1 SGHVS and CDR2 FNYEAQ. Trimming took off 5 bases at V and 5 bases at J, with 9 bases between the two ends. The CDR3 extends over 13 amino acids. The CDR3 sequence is CASSRQENEKLFF. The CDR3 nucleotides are TGTGCCAGCAGCCGACAGGAAAATGAAAAACTGTTTTTT.

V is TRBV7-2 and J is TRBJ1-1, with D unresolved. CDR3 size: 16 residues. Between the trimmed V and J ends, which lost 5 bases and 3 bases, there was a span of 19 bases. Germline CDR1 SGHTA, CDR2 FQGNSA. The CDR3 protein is CASSPGLGWKDTEAFF. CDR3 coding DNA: TGTGCCAGCAGCCCCGGCCTGGGGTGGAAGGACACTGAAGCTTTCTTT.

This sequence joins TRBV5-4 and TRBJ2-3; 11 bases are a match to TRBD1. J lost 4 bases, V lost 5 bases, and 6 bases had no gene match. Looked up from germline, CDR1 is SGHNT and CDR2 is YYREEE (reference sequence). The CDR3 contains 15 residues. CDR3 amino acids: CASRPDRGRADTQYF. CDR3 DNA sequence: TGTGCCAGCAGACCGGACAGGGGGCGGGCAGATACGCAGTATTTT. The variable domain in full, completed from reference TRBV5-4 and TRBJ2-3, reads ETGVTQSPTHLIKTRGQQVTLRCSSQSGHNTVSWYQQALGQGPQFIFQYYREEENGRGNFPPRFSGLQFPNYSSELNVNALELDDSALYLCASRPDRGRADTQYFGPGTRLTVL.

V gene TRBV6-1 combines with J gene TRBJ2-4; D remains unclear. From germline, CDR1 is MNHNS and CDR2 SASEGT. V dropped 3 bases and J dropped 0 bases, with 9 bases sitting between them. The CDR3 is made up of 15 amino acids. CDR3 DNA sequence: TGTGCCAGCAGTGACCGGACCCTAGCCAAAAACATTCAGTACTTC. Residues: CASSDRTLAKNIQYF.

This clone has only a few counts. The CDR3 spells CAIQGTYNSPLHF. Here the CDR3 DNA reads TGTGCCATTCAGGGGACCTATAATTCACCCCTCCACTTT. The chain is built from TRBV10-3 and TRBJ1-6; D is possibly TRBD1 (6 bases). CDR3 length: 13 amino acids. CDR1 and CDR2 (germline): ENHRY, SYGVKD. Trimming shortened V by 9 bases and J by 2 bases, and 8 bases separated the two germline ends.

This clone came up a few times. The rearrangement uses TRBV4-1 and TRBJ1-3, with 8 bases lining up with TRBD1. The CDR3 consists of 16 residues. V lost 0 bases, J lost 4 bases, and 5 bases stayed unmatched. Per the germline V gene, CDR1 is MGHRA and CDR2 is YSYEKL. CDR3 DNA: TGCGCCAGCAGCCAAGAAGGCAGGGGGCCGGGAAACACCATATATTTT. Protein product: CASSQEGRGPGNTIYF.

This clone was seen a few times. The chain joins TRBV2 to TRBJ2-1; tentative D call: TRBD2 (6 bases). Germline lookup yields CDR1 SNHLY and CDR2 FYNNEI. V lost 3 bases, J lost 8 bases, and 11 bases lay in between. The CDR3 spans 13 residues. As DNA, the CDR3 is TGTGCCAGCAGTGACGGACTATCGTATGAGCAGTTCTTC. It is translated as CASSDGLSYEQFF.

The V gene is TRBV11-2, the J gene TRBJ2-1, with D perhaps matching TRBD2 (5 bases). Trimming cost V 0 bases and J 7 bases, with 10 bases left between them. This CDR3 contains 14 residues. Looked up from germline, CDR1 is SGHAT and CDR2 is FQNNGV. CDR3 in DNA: TGTGCCAGCAGCTTAGAATCGCGGACTAATGAGCAGTTCTTC. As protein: CASSLESRTNEQFF.

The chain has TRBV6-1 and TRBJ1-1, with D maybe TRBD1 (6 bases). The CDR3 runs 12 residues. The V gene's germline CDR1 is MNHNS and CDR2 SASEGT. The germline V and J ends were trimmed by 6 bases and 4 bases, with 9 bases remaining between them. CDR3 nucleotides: TGTGCCAGCAGACAGGGAGTCACTGAAGCTTTCTTT. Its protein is CASRQGVTEAFF.

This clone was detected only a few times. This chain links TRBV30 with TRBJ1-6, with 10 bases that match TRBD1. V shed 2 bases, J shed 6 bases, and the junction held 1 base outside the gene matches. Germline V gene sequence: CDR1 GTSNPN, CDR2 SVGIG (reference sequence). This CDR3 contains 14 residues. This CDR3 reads CAWSRTGGNSPLHF. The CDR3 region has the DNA TGTGCCTGGAGTCGGACAGGGGGTAATTCACCCCTCCACTTT.